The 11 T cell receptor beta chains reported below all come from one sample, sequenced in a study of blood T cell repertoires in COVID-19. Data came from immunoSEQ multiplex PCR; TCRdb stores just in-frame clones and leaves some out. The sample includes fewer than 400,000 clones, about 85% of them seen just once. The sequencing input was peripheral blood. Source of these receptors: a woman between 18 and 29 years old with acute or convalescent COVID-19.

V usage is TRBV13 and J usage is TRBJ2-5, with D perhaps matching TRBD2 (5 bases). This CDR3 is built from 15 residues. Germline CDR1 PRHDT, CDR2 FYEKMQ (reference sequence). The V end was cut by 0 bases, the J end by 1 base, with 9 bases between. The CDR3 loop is CASSLGGDTQETQYF. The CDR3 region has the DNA TGTGCCAGCAGCTTAGGGGGAGATACCCAAGAGACCCAGTACTTC.

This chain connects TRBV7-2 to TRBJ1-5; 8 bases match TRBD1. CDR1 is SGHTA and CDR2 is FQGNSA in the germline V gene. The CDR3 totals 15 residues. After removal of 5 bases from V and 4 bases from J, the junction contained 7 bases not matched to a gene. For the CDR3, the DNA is TGTGCCAGCAGCCCACAGGGGGGGAGAAATCAGCCCCAGCATTTT. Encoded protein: CASSPQGGRNQPQHF.

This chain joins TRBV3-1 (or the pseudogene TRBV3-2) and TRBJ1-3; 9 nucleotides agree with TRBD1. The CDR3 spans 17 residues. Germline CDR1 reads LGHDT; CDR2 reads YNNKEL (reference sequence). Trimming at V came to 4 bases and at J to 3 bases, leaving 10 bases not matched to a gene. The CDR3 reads CASSLTGGRSFGNTIYF. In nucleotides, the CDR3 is TGTGCCAGCAGCCTAACAGGGGGCCGGAGCTTTGGAAACACCATATATTTT.

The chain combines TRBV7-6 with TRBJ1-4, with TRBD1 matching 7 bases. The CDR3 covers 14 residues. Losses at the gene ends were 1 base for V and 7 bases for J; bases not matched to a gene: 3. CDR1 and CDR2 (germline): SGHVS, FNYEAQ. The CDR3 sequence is CASSLGQGGEKLFF. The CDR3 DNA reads TGTGCCAGCAGCTTAGGACAGGGCGGTGAAAAACTGTTTTTT.

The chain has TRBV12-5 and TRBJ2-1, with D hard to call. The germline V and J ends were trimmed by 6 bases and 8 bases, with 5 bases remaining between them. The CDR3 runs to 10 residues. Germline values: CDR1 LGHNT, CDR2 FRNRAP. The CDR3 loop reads CASGLDEQFF. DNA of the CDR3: TGTGCTAGTGGCCTAGATGAGCAGTTCTTC. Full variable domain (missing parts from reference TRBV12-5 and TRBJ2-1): DARVTQTPRHKVTEMGQEVTMRCQPILGHNTVFWYRQTMMQGLELLAYFRNRAPLDDSGMPKDRFSAEMPDATLATLKIQPSEPRDSAVYFCASGLDEQFFGPGTRLTVL.

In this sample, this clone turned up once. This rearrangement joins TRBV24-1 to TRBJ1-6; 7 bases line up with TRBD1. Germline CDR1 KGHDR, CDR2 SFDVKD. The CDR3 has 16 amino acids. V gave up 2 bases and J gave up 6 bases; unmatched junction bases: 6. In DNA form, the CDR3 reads TGTGCCACCAGTGATTCACGGACAGGACCTAATTCACCCCTCCACTTT. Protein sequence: CATSDSRTGPNSPLHF.

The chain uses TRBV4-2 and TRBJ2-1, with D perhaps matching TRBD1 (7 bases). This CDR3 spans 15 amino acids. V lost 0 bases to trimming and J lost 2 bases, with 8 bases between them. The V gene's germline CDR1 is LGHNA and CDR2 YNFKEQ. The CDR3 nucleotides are TGTGCCAGCAGCCAAGACAGGGGGGCCTACAATGAGCAGTTCTTC. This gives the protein CASSQDRGAYNEQFF.

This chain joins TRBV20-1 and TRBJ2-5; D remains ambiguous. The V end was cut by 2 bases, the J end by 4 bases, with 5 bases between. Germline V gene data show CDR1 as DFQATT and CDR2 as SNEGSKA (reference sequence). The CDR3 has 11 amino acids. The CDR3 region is CSARPIETQYF. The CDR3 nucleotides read TGCAGTGCTAGACCCATAGAGACCCAGTACTTC.

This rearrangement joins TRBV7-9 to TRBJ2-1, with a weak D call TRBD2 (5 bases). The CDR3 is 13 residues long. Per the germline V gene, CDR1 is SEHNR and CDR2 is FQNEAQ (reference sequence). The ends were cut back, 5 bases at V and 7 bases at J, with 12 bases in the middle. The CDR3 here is CASSQSGGNEQFF. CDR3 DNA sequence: TGTGCCAGCAGCCAGTCTGGCGGGAATGAGCAGTTCTTC.

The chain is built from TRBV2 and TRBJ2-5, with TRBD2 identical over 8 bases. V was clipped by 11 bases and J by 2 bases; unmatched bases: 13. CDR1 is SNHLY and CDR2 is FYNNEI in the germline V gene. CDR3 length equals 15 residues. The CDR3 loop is CACELGGGGQETQYF. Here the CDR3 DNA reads TGTGCCTGCGAACTCGGAGGCGGGGGGCAAGAGACCCAGTACTTC.

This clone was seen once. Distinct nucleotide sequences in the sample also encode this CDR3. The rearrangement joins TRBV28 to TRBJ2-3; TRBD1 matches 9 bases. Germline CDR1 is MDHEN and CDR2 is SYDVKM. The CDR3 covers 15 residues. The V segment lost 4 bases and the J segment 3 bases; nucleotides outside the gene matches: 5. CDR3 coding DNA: TGTGCCAGCAGTTCCCGGACAGGGGTTACAGATACGCAGTATTTT. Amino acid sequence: CASSSRTGVTDTQYF.